Listed here are 29 T cell receptor beta chains from one sample, sequenced in a study of Graves' ophthalmopathy and Graves' hyperthyroidism. Transcripts of RNA were the source for amplifying TCR beta CDR3 regions. HTBI primers were used in a first-round RT-PCR, which preceded a second-round multiplex PCR. TCRdb independently ran MiXCR on the multiplex PCR reads; one entry per CDR3 protein. Among 1 million to 1.3 million distinct CDR3 sequences listed, less than 45% were seen once. The source material was peripheral blood or thyroid tissue (not recorded which). All receptors derive from an adult man with Graves' hyperthyroidism.

This clonotype was counted many times. The chain carries TRBV29-1 and TRBJ2-7, with 8 bases fitting TRBD1. Losses at the gene ends were 4 bases for V and 4 bases for J; bases not matched to a gene: 3. This CDR3 has 12 residues. Germline V gene lookup returns CDR1 SQVTM and CDR2 ANQGSEA. CDR3 bases: TGCAGCGTTGGGACAGGGATTTACGAGCAGTACTTC. Protein: CSVGTGIYEQYF.

This clonotype was observed once. The CDR3 carries no conserved terminal phenylalanine or tryptophan, so it likely arises from a read error. The DNA is left out, because the CDR3 cannot be placed on it with certainty; the CDR3 is given as TCRdb lists it. V usage is TRBV5-1 and J usage is TRBJ2-5; TRBD2, the D gene given by the table, was not confirmed from the DNA. The CDR3 sequence runs 9 residues, both termini included. Germline CDR1 SGHRS, CDR2 YFSETQ. CDR3 sequence: CASSLRLAG.

A few counts support this clonotype. The chain couples TRBV20-1 to TRBJ1-5; maybe TRBD1 (6 bases). Trimming left V 2 bases short and J 1 base short, with 9 bases between. The CDR3 contains 14 residues. The germline V gene has CDR1 DFQATT and CDR2 SNEGSKA (reference sequence). The CDR3 DNA follows: TGCAGTGCTAGAAGGGGGTCGAGCAATCAGCCCCAGCATTTT. Amino acid sequence: CSARRGSSNQPQHF.

This clonotype was seen at least ten times. The chain couples TRBV3-1 to TRBJ1-1; D gene uncertain. V lost 0 bases and J 2 bases, leaving 7 bases between the germline ends. Looked up from germline, CDR1 is LGHDT and CDR2 is YNNKEL (reference sequence). The CDR3 loop spans 14 amino acids. Here the CDR3 DNA reads TGTGCCAGCAGCCAAGAGACCGTTAACACTGAAGCTTTCTTT. Protein sequence: CASSQETVNTEAFF.

This clonotype was seen a few times. This chain connects TRBV4-3 to TRBJ1-4; D gene uncertain. V dropped 1 base and J dropped 8 bases, with 17 bases sitting between them. The CDR3 is 16 residues long. Germline CDR1 reads LGHNA; CDR2 reads YSLEER. In DNA, the CDR3 is TGCGCCAGCAGCCAAGTCAATGGATGGGCTTCGGAAAAACTGTTTTTT. This translates into CASSQVNGWASEKLFF.

The J gene is TRBJ1-4, the V gene TRBV25-1; the D is unclear. The CDR3 loop spans 15 amino acids. V was trimmed by 1 base and J by 0 bases, leaving 6 bases between them. Germline V gene lookup returns CDR1 MGHDK and CDR2 SYGVNS. The DNA for the CDR3 is TGTGCCAGCAGTGAATGGACGGCAACTAATGAAAAACTGTTTTTT. Translating it yields CASSEWTATNEKLFF.

This clonotype was seen repeatedly, ten times or more. The chain joins TRBV5-1 to TRBJ2-7; D may be TRBD1 or TRBD2 (5 bases each). V was shortened by 7 bases and J by 3 bases, with 17 bases between the two germline ends. CDR1 is SGHRS, CDR2 YFSETQ, per germline. This CDR3 is built from 14 residues. The CDR3 DNA reads TGCGCCAGCTCGGTCCGGGACCTTCGCTACGAGCAGTACTTC. Residues: CASSVRDLRYEQYF. The full variable domain, its missing parts supplied by reference TRBV5-1 and TRBJ2-7, is KAGVTQTPRYLIKTRGQQVTLSCSPISGHRSVSWYQQTPGQGLQFLFEYFSETQRNKGNFPGRFSGRQFSNSRSEMNVSTLELGDSALYLCASSVRDLRYEQYFGPGTRLTVT.

This chain joins TRBV10-3 and TRBJ2-2; tentative D call: TRBD1 (6 bases). This CDR3 region has 16 residues. Germline-derived CDR1 and CDR2 are ENHRY and SYGVKD. Trimming stripped 6 bases from V and 0 bases from J, with 14 bases between. The CDR3 DNA is TGTGCCATCAGGGAGGTGGACAGTTCGAACACCGGGGAGCTGTTTTTT. This gives the protein CAIREVDSSNTGELFF.

The chain uses TRBV6-2 or TRBV6-3 and TRBJ1-5; TRBD1 is a possible D gene (6 bases). The V and J ends lost 3 bases and 5 bases respectively, with 11 bases between them. CDR3 length: 14 amino acids. Germline V CDR1 and CDR2: MNHEY, SVGEGT. The CDR3 sequence is CASSYLQGYQPQHF. CDR3 DNA sequence: TGTGCCAGCAGTTATCTACAGGGCTATCAGCCCCAGCATTTT.

J is TRBJ1-2 and V is TRBV4-2; 8 nucleotides align to TRBD1. Germline values: CDR1 LGHNA, CDR2 YNFKEQ. Losses at the gene ends were 2 bases for V and 4 bases for J; bases not matched to a gene: 9. The length of the CDR3 is 16 residues. CDR3 sequence: CASSQYPEGQVYGYTF. As DNA, the CDR3 is TGTGCCAGCAGCCAATATCCCGAGGGACAGGTCTATGGCTACACCTTC.

This clonotype was recorded many times. This chain links TRBV5-8 with TRBJ2-7, with 7 bases lining up with TRBD1. V shed 4 bases and J 2 bases; nucleotides not matched to a gene: 9. This CDR3 comprises 15 residues. CDR1 and CDR2 from the germline V gene are SGHTS and YDEGEE. The chain's CDR3 is CASSTTGTATYEQYF. CDR3 DNA: TGTGCCAGCAGCACGACCGGGACAGCGACCTACGAGCAGTACTTC.

There are many counts of this clonotype. V usage is TRBV2 and J usage is TRBJ2-2; unclear D gene. CDR3 length: 11 amino acids. Trimming pared 4 bases from V and 13 bases from J, leaving 10 bases between. CDR1 and CDR2 (germline): SNHLY, FYNNEI. CDR3 bases: TGTGCCAGCAGTGCTGGAGTTGGGCTGTTTTTT. Encoded protein: CASSAGVGLFF.

This clonotype has just a few counts. The V call is TRBV12-3 or TRBV12-4, the J call TRBJ1-5, with 7 bases that match TRBD1. J gave up 0 bases and V 6 bases, and 5 bases lay outside the gene matches. The CDR3 is 15 residues long. For the CDR3, the DNA is TGTGCCAGCAGAGCCGGGACAGATAGCAATCAGCCCCAGCATTTT. Translated: CASRAGTDSNQPQHF.

This clonotype was seen repeatedly, ten times or more. The chain has TRBV11-2 and TRBJ1-1, with D perhaps TRBD1 (6 bases). V gave up 5 bases and J gave up 3 bases, with 10 bases separating them. Germline CDR1 and CDR2: SGHAT and FQNNGV. CDR3 size: 13 residues. CDR3 nucleotide sequence: TGTGCCAGCAGCGTCTGGGGGCACACTGAAGCTTTCTTT. It specifies CASSVWGHTEAFF.

The chain carries TRBV10-2 and TRBJ2-7; 7 bases map to TRBD1. This CDR3 comprises 14 residues. CDR1 WSHSY and CDR2 SAAADI come from the germline V gene. The V and J ends lost 2 bases and 5 bases, in that order; junction bases with no gene match: 6. Written as DNA, the CDR3 is TGCGCCAGCAGTGAGCCGGACAGGCTGGACGAGCAGTACTTC. Translated: CASSEPDRLDEQYF.

This clonotype was detected many times. V is TRBV7-2 and J is TRBJ2-7; TRBD2 agrees at 9 bases. The germline V gene has CDR1 SGHTA and CDR2 FQGNSA. The trim removed 5 bases at V and 0 bases at J, leaving 11 bases unmatched. The CDR3 runs to 17 residues. This CDR3 reads CASSTKPGLATSYEQYF. The CDR3 DNA follows: TGTGCCAGCAGCACAAAACCAGGACTAGCGACCTCCTACGAGCAGTACTTC.

This clonotype has only a few counts. The chain couples TRBV5-6 to TRBJ2-5; TRBD2 is a possible D gene (5 bases). V lost 2 bases and J lost 2, with 13 bases in between. The CDR3 runs 15 residues. CDR1 and CDR2 (germline): SGHDT, YYEEEE. In nucleotides, the CDR3 is TGTGCCAGCAGCTTTGGCCCCGGGGATCAAGAGACCCAGTACTTC. This encodes CASSFGPGDQETQYF. The full variable domain, with the rest looked up from reference TRBV5-6 and TRBJ2-5, is DAGVTQSPTHLIKTRGQQVTLRCSPKSGHDTVSWYQQALGQGPQFIFQYYEEEERQRGNFPDRFSGHQFPNYSSELNVNALLLGDSALYLCASSFGPGDQETQYFGPGTRLLVL.

The V and J genes are TRBV5-4 and TRBJ2-5, with a tentative D call TRBD1 (6 bases). CDR3 length: 14 residues. Germline CDR1 reads SGHNT; CDR2 reads YYREEE (reference sequence). The V end was cut by 4 bases, the J end by 4 bases, with 14 bases between. The CDR3: CASSQTGPAETQYF. The DNA of the CDR3 is TGTGCCAGCAGCCAAACAGGGCCAGCAGAGACCCAGTACTTC.

The chain couples TRBV7-9 to TRBJ1-2, with no clear D. This CDR3 comprises 12 residues. Trimming removed 5 bases from V and 11 bases from J, with 15 bases in between. The germline gives CDR1 SEHNR, CDR2 FQNEAQ (reference sequence). The CDR3 protein is CASSAASGRYTF. In nucleotides, the CDR3 is TGTGCCAGCAGCGCGGCTAGCGGGAGGTACACCTTC.

Notes on this clonotype: The germline gene is not matched at one end of the junction; a read error may be the cause. This chain joins TRBV7-2 and TRBJ2-7; TRBD2 might be the D (5 bases). CDR1 is SGHTA, CDR2 FQGNSA, per germline. This CDR3 region has 14 residues. CDR3 residues: CASSLVVGSGELYF. CDR3 in DNA: TGTGCCAGCAGCTTAGTTGTGGGGTCCGGGGAGCTGTACTTC.

This clonotype was counted between two and nine times. This chain joins TRBV9 and TRBJ1-6, with D possibly being TRBD1 (6 bases). The CDR3 totals 12 residues. Trimming took off 7 bases at V and 10 bases at J, with 12 bases between the two ends. CDR1 is SGDLS, CDR2 YYNGEE, per germline. CDR3 amino acids: CASGGQVSPLHF. In nucleotides, the CDR3 is TGTGCCAGCGGGGGCCAAGTCTCACCCCTCCACTTT.

The V and J genes are TRBV12-3 or TRBV12-4 and TRBJ2-5, with D possibly being TRBD1 (6 bases). The CDR3 length is 10 residues. Trimming took 10 bases from V and 7 from J, leaving 10 bases between them. The CDR3 DNA reads as TGTGCCACAACGACAGGGACCCAGTACTTC. Protein product: CATTTGTQYF.

J is TRBJ1-1 and V is TRBV11-2, with D perhaps matching TRBD1 (6 bases). The CDR3 runs to 15 residues. Trimming cost V 1 base and J 4 bases, with 13 bases left between them. The V gene's germline CDR1 is SGHAT and CDR2 FQNNGV. CDR3 DNA: TGTGCCAGCAGCTTAGTATGGGGGGCAGTCACTGAAGCTTTCTTT. This codes for CASSLVWGAVTEAFF.

A remark on this clonotype: A much larger clone sits a single nucleotide away, making a read error possible. The chain couples TRBV10-3 to TRBJ2-7, with TRBD1 matching 9 bases. The CDR3 spans 14 residues. Germline CDR1 reads ENHRY; CDR2 reads SYGVKD. The V segment lost 6 bases and the J segment 3 bases; nucleotides outside the gene matches: 6. CDR3 in DNA: TGTGCCATCAGCCCGGGACAGGGTATCTACGAGCAGTACTTC. Amino acids: CAISPGQGIYEQYF.

The rearrangement joins TRBV15 to TRBJ1-6; no firm D call. Trimming stripped 1 base from V and 0 bases from J, with 10 bases between. CDR1 and CDR2 (germline): LNHNV, YYDKDF (reference sequence). The CDR3 covers 17 residues. The CDR3 DNA follows: TGTGCCACCAGCAGAGGCGGGCTGAGCTCCTATAATTCACCCCTCCACTTT. This translates into CATSRGGLSSYNSPLHF.

This chain connects TRBV19 to TRBJ1-1, with D uncertain. Germline V gene lookup returns CDR1 LNHDA and CDR2 SQIVND (reference sequence). Trimming took 6 bases from V and 2 from J, leaving 13 bases between them. This CDR3 spans 14 amino acids. The CDR3 DNA reads TGTGCCAGTAGGACTCAAGGTGGTAACACTGAAGCTTTCTTT. It specifies CASRTQGGNTEAFF.

This clonotype was counted ten times or more. V gene TRBV10-3 combines with J gene TRBJ1-6; D not resolved. The germline CDR1 and CDR2 sequences are ENHRY and SYGVKD. Trimming took off 3 bases at V and 4 bases at J, with 7 bases between the two ends. CDR3 length equals 14 residues. The CDR3: CAISDIGYNSPLHF. The CDR3 bases are TGTGCCATCAGTGATATTGGGTATAATTCACCCCTCCACTTT.

This clonotype was seen at least ten times. The chain joins TRBV14 to TRBJ1-2, with TRBD1 matching 7 bases. V trimming: 2 bases; J trimming: 3 bases; junction bases outside the gene matches: 3. The CDR3 has 14 amino acids. Germline values: CDR1 SGHDN, CDR2 FVKESK. CDR3 DNA sequence: TGTGCCAGCAGCCAAACAGGGGTCTACTATGGCTACACCTTC. This sequence encodes CASSQTGVYYGYTF.

The chain recombines TRBV19 with TRBJ2-7, with 13 bases matching TRBD2. The J call may be wrong; the DNA end is better matched by TRBJ2-1. The CDR3 is 13 amino acids. Germline V gives CDR1 LNHDA, CDR2 SQIVND (reference sequence). The CDR3 bases are TGTGCCAGTGGGACTAGCGGGACTAATGAGCAGTTCTTC. Protein: CASGTSGTNEQFF.